A selection of T cell receptor beta chains follows, all from one sample in a study of CD8+ T cells in alopecia areata. The assay was immunoSEQ multiplex PCR, and TCRdb's table has in-frame clones only and misses some. The sample records over 50,000 clones, roughly 44% being singletons. Sequencing used CD8+ T cells sorted from blood, obtained at week 0. These TCRs come from a human donor with alopecia areata. The CDR3 runs from the conserved cysteine through the conserved F or W. The order of the fields is V gene, D gene, CDR3 length, J gene, clone size, CDR3 DNA, CDR3 protein. D genes are given only for firm matches. Clone size is shown for a subset of rows, as once, few, many or a class of expanded clone.

TRBV30,TRBD2,15,TRBJ2-1,NA,TGTGCCTGGTCAGGAGGCCTAGCGGGAAGCGATGAGCAGTTCTTC,CAWSGGLAGSDEQFF
TRBV5-1,NA,14,TRBJ2-7,NA,TGCGCCAGCAGCTTGGGGCAGGGAAACTACGAGCAGTACTTC,CASSLGQGNYEQYF
TRBV6-5,TRBD1,15,TRBJ2-7,few,TGTGCCATCGGGACCACAGGGGAAAGTGGCTACGAGCAGTACTTC,CAIGTTGESGYEQYF
TRBV7-2,TRBD2,17,TRBJ2-7,few,TGTGCCAGCAGCTTTGGGTCTAGCGGGAGAAACTCCTACGAGCAGTACTTC,CASSFGSSGRNSYEQYF
TRBV6-5,TRBD1,16,TRBJ2-2,once,TGTGCCAGCAGTTACCCCGGGGGACAGGGGGCCTGGGAGCTGTTTTTT,CASSYPGGQGAWELFF
TRBV27,TRBD2,16,TRBJ2-1,few,TGTGCCAGCAGTCTGTCAGCGGGAGGGACCTACAATGAGCAGTTCTTC,CASSLSAGGTYNEQFF
TRBV4-1,NA,16,TRBJ1-1,few,TGCGCCAGCAGCCCCGTTTTCGGGGGGAGGAACACTGAAGCTTTCTTT,CASSPVFGGRNTEAFF
TRBV19,NA,12,TRBJ2-7,few,TGTGCCAGTAGCCCCTCCGGGGTCGAGCAGTACTTC,CASSPSGVEQYF
TRBV29-1,TRBD1,15,TRBJ1-2,NA,TGCAGCGTAGACCCACCGGGACAGCCCCATGGGGGCTACACCTTC,CSVDPPGQPHGGYTF
TRBV5-1,TRBD1,17,TRBJ1-2,NA,TGCGCCAGCAGATTCACCTCGGACGGGACAGGGAACTATGGCTACACCTTC,CASRFTSDGTGNYGYTF
TRBV27,NA,12,TRBJ1-5,NA,TGTGCCAGCAGTAGGGGAGGTGAGCCCCAGCATTTT,CASSRGGEPQHF
TRBV9,NA,15,TRBJ1-5,NA,TGTGCCAGCAGCGTAAACGGGCAAAGCAATCAGCCCCAGCATTTT,CASSVNGQSNQPQHF